One and the same sample provided the 27 T cell receptor beta chains below, sequenced in a study of regulatory T cells in long-lasting Graves disease. Time point meaning: persistent/refractory GD, antithyroid drugs over 5 years with positive TRAb. RNA isolated from PBMCs was used to make the TCR library. CDR3 regions were amplified by Arm-PCR using iRepertoire HTBI primers to build TCR beta libraries. A single record per CDR3 protein comes from TCRdb applying MiXCR to the multiplex PCR reads. Found here are roughly 700,000 distinct CDR3 sequences, about 32% of them singletons; the top ten hold about 40%. This sample comprised peripheral blood mononuclear cells (PBMCs), obtained when the disease was refractory, from a patient treated with antithyroid drugs. These receptors originate from a female donor with Graves disease.

The chain uses TRBV10-2 and TRBJ1-1, with a tentative D call TRBD1 (5 bases). Trimming took off 4 bases at V and 8 bases at J, with 11 bases between the two ends. CDR1 and CDR2 from the germline V gene are WSHSY and SAAADI. CDR3 length: 12 amino acids. CDR3 region: CASSVGAVEAFF. In DNA form, the CDR3 reads TGCGCCAGCAGTGTAGGGGCAGTCGAAGCTTTCTTT.

The J gene is TRBJ2-7, the V gene TRBV7-9, with TRBD1 as a possible D gene (7 bases). The germline gives CDR1 SEHNR, CDR2 FQNEAQ (reference sequence). Trimming pared 1 base from V and 3 bases from J, leaving 13 bases between. The CDR3 consists of 15 residues. CDR3 nucleotides: TGTGCCAGCAGCTTAGTGGAGGGGGCAGTCTACGAGCAGTACTTC. This encodes CASSLVEGAVYEQYF. The full variable domain, its missing parts supplied by reference TRBV7-9 and TRBJ2-7, is DTGVSQNPRHKITKRGQNVTFRCDPISEHNRLYWYRQTLGQGPEFLTYFQNEAQLEKSRLLSDRFSAERPKGSFSTLEIQRTEQGDSAMYLCASSLVEGAVYEQYFGPGTRLTVT.

This clonotype was counted between two and nine times. The gene calls are TRBV20-1 and TRBJ1-1; no firm D call. Trimming removed 5 bases at V and 5 bases at J, with 12 bases between. The CDR3 spans 12 residues. Germline V gene lookup returns CDR1 DFQATT and CDR2 SNEGSKA (reference sequence). In DNA, the CDR3 is TGCAGTGCTGAAGGGCGGACGACTGAAGCTTTCTTT. The encoded protein is CSAEGRTTEAFF.

The rearrangement joins TRBV3-1 to TRBJ2-7, with 10 positions matching TRBD2. CDR1 is LGHDT and CDR2 is YNNKEL in the germline V gene (reference sequence). The junction had 4 bases not matched to a gene; V was cut back by 1 base and J by 4 bases. The CDR3 extends over 15 amino acids. The CDR3 DNA sequence: TGTGCCAGCAGCCAAGCTAGCGGGAGTCCATACGAGCAGTACTTC. Translated: CASSQASGSPYEQYF.

Comment on this clonotype: A read error may produce the germline difference seen at one junction end. The rearrangement uses TRBV20-1 and TRBJ2-6, with 8 bases fitting TRBD1. From germline, CDR1 is DFQATT and CDR2 SNEGSKA (reference sequence). There are 19 residues in the CDR3. The chain's CDR3 is CSASRPKDRVRSGADVLTF. The DNA of the CDR3 is TGCAGTGCTTCTCGCCCCAAGGACAGGGTGAGGTCTGGGGCCGACGTCCTGACTTTC.

The gene calls are TRBV27 and TRBJ1-1; D gene uncertain. The CDR3 runs 11 residues. CDR1 and CDR2 (germline): MNHEY, SMNVEV (reference sequence). The V gene lost 4 bases and the J gene lost 8 bases, with 8 bases spanning the gap. CDR3 loop: CASSSPLEAFF. The CDR3, as DNA: TGTGCCAGCAGTTCCCCCTTGGAAGCTTTCTTT.

The chain joins TRBV10-3 to TRBJ2-4; 9 nucleotides agree with TRBD1. The V segment lost 2 bases and the J segment 11 bases; nucleotides outside the gene matches: 1. The germline V gene encodes CDR1 ENHRY and CDR2 SYGVKD. There are 12 residues in the CDR3. This chain's CDR3 is CAISEDRGVQYF. Written as DNA, the CDR3 is TGTGCCATCAGTGAGGACAGGGGGGTTCAGTACTTC.

The rearrangement uses TRBV5-1 and TRBJ2-5, with 15 bases matching TRBD2. Germline lookup yields CDR1 SGHRS and CDR2 YFSETQ. The CDR3 length is 16 residues. V was clipped by 0 bases and J by 11 bases; unmatched bases: 8. The DNA for the CDR3 is TGCGCCAGCAGCTTGGACGGACTAGCGGGAGGGCGAGAGCAGTACTTC. As protein: CASSLDGLAGGREQYF.

V gene TRBV29-1 combines with J gene TRBJ1-1, with 10 positions matching TRBD1. The V and J ends lost 7 bases and 0 bases, in that order; junction bases with no gene match: 8. The CDR3 loop spans 15 amino acids. Germline CDR1 and CDR2: SQVTM and ANQGSEA. The CDR3 loop is CSAASGTGVNTEAFF. Here the CDR3 DNA reads TGCAGCGCCGCGTCGGGGACAGGGGTGAACACTGAAGCTTTCTTT.

This clonotype was observed a handful of times. This chain joins TRBV5-1 and TRBJ1-6, with D possibly TRBD1 on 5 matching bases. Trimming left V 0 bases short and J 5 bases short, with 9 bases between. The length of the CDR3 is 15 residues. Germline loops: CDR1 SGHRS, CDR2 YFSETQ. CDR3 nucleotides: TGCGCCAGCAGCTTGGGCGGCAGGGATAATTCACCCCTCCACTTT. It encodes CASSLGGRDNSPLHF.

The rearrangement uses TRBV9 and TRBJ2-7; possible D gene TRBD2, 6 bases. The CDR3 is 16 amino acids. Trimming removed 0 bases from V and 3 bases from J, with 16 bases in between. Germline CDR1 SGDLS, CDR2 YYNGEE. The CDR3 is CASSVGGSGALYEQYF. The CDR3 DNA is TGTGCCAGCAGCGTAGGGGGTAGCGGAGCTCTCTACGAGCAGTACTTC.

This clonotype was counted ten times or more. An end of the junction does not agree with germline; a read error may underlie this. This chain connects TRBV11-2 to TRBJ2-7; the D call may be TRBD1 or TRBD2 (7 bases each). The CDR3 has 15 amino acids. Germline CDR1 reads SGHAT; CDR2 reads FQNNGV. CDR3 sequence reads: CASSFEAGQSYEQYF. The CDR3 bases are TGTGCCAGCAGCTTCGAAGCGGGACAGTCCTACGAACAGTACTTC.

V usage is TRBV29-1 and J usage is TRBJ1-2; no firm D call. This CDR3 spans 12 amino acids. V was cut by 6 bases and J by 2 bases, with 10 bases left in between. The germline gives CDR1 SQVTM, CDR2 ANQGSEA. CDR3 region: CSVATRNYGYTF. CDR3 bases: TGCAGCGTAGCAACAAGGAACTATGGCTACACCTTC.

This clonotype came up a few times. The V call is TRBV29-1, the J call TRBJ1-1, with TRBD1 matching over 7 bases. Trimming took 2 bases from V and 8 from J; bases not matched to a gene: 8. Germline loops: CDR1 SQVTM, CDR2 ANQGSEA. The CDR3 covers 13 residues. The CDR3 region has the DNA TGCAGCGTTGAACCCTACAGGGGATACGAAGCTTTCTTT. This translates into CSVEPYRGYEAFF.

This chain connects TRBV20-1 to TRBJ1-3; no firm D call. The CDR3 consists of 13 residues. Germline-derived CDR1 and CDR2 are DFQATT and SNEGSKA (reference sequence). The V end was cut by 0 bases, the J end by 4 bases, with 7 bases between. The CDR3 spells CSARDPRGNTIYF. The CDR3 nucleotides read TGCAGTGCTAGAGATCCCCGGGGAAACACCATATATTTT.

Concerning this clonotype: The junction differs from germline at one of its ends, possibly a read error. The chain has TRBV10-3 and TRBJ2-2; TRBD1 matches at 9 bases. Germline CDR1 reads ENHRY; CDR2 reads SYGVKD. CDR3 size: 14 residues. The CDR3 DNA reads as TGTGCCACCGGGGACAGGGCCAACACCGGGGAGCTATTTTTT. This gives the protein CATGDRANTGELFF.

This clonotype has only a few counts. The CDR3 region has the DNA TGTGCCAGCAGTCCCTCAGGGGCTACGGATACGCAGTATTTT. Translated, it gives CASSPSGATDTQYF. This rearrangement joins TRBV12-3 or TRBV12-4 to TRBJ2-3, with TRBD1 as a possible D gene (6 bases). The germline V and J ends were trimmed by 5 bases and 6 bases, with 15 bases remaining between them. There are 14 residues in the CDR3.

The rearrangement links TRBV15 to TRBJ1-2, with unresolved D. The CDR3 has 14 amino acids. The germline V gene encodes CDR1 LNHNV and CDR2 YYDKDF (reference sequence). V was clipped by 2 bases and J by 5 bases, with 12 bases between them. In DNA, the CDR3 is TGTGCCACCAGCAGAATCGGGTACGAGTATGGCTACACCTTC. It codes for CATSRIGYEYGYTF.

This clonotype was counted between two and nine times. This rearrangement joins TRBV6-2 or TRBV6-3 to TRBJ2-7; 9 bases fit TRBD1. Losses at the gene ends were 11 bases for V and 6 bases for J; bases not matched to a gene: 8. Germline V gene sequence: CDR1 MNHEY, CDR2 SVGEGT. This CDR3 is built from 12 residues. CDR3 bases: TGTGCCGCCGGGACAGGGCATCTCGAGCAGTACTTC. The encoded protein is CAAGTGHLEQYF.

This clonotype occurred a few times. V is TRBV7-9 and J is TRBJ1-3, with D perhaps TRBD1 (5 bases). V lost 4 bases to trimming and J lost 0 bases, with 13 bases between them. Germline V gene data show CDR1 as SEHNR and CDR2 as FQNEAQ (reference sequence). CDR3 length equals 16 residues. The CDR3 loop is CASSYYKGSSGNTIYF. The CDR3 DNA sequence: TGTGCCAGCAGCTACTACAAGGGGAGCTCTGGAAACACCATATATTTT.

The chain carries TRBV6-2 or TRBV6-3 and TRBJ2-2; D unclear. Germline V gene sequence: CDR1 MNHEY, CDR2 SVGEGT. Trimming removed 4 bases at V and 2 bases at J, with 11 bases between. CDR3 length: 15 amino acids. This chain's CDR3 is CASSLFSQNTGELFF. DNA for the CDR3: TGTGCCAGCAGTTTATTCTCTCAAAACACCGGGGAGCTGTTTTTT.

The chain uses TRBV20-1 and TRBJ2-1; 7 bases fit TRBD2. Germline CDR1 reads DFQATT; CDR2 reads SNEGSKA (reference sequence). V dropped 6 bases and J dropped 4; count of bases not matched to a gene: 12. The CDR3 loop spans 15 amino acids. CDR3 nucleotide sequence: TGCAGTGCCGCAAAATCGGGAGGAGGGTACAATGAGCAGTTCTTC. Translated: CSAAKSGGGYNEQFF.

The chain is built from TRBV29-1 and TRBJ1-1, with TRBD1 matching over 7 bases. The CDR3 contains 13 residues. CDR1 and CDR2 from the germline V gene are SQVTM and ANQGSEA. V shed 3 bases, J shed 8 bases, and the junction held 9 bases outside the gene matches. This CDR3 reads CSVDDGTAVEAFF. CDR3 DNA: TGCAGCGTTGATGACGGGACAGCGGTAGAAGCTTTCTTT.

This chain joins TRBV20-1 and TRBJ1-2; 10 bases align to TRBD1. The CDR3 spans 16 residues. CDR1 DFQATT and CDR2 SNEGSKA come from the germline V gene (reference sequence). V lost 0 bases, J lost 7 bases, and 11 bases stayed unmatched. The CDR3 loop is CSARDRGTGVLTGYTF. CDR3 DNA sequence: TGCAGTGCTAGAGATCGGGGGACAGGGGTTCTGACTGGCTACACCTTC.

The chain combines TRBV12-3 or TRBV12-4 with TRBJ1-5; perhaps TRBD1 as D (6 bases). Trimming stripped 7 bases from V and 5 bases from J, with 18 bases between. CDR3 length: 15 residues. CDR3 nucleotides: TGTGCCAGCAACACGGACGGGGGCATGGATCAGCCCCAGCATTTT. This gives the protein CASNTDGGMDQPQHF.

This clonotype was recorded a few times. V is TRBV10-3 and J is TRBJ2-7, with no clear D. This CDR3 spans 11 amino acids. The V gene's germline CDR1 is ENHRY and CDR2 SYGVKD. Trimming took off 10 bases at V and 4 bases at J, with 11 bases between the two ends. As DNA, the CDR3 is TGTGCCAGCAGGACCGGATACGAGCAGTACTTC. Its translation is CASRTGYEQYF.

The chain has TRBV6-2 or TRBV6-3 and TRBJ1-1, with D hard to call. The CDR3 sequence is 14 residues long. Germline lookup yields CDR1 MNHEY and CDR2 SVGEGT. V dropped 2 bases and J dropped 0 bases, with 7 bases sitting between them. The CDR3: CASSYTAMNTEAFF. For the CDR3, the DNA is TGTGCCAGCAGTTACACAGCCATGAACACTGAAGCTTTCTTT.